This TCR beta chain was documented in a study of cytomegalovirus exposure and HLA in healthy donors. On the study more broadly: Earlier work reported 100 million or so unique TCR beta sequences from about 190 million T cells. The study's findings and limits: Later analysis indicated greater clonal expansion among HLA-associated TCR beta chains than among equally common other chains. Using a false discovery rate of 0.05, a later analysis showed that about 16,000 TCR beta sequences were associated with HLA alleles.

PCR primers comprised 60 Vbeta and 13 Jbeta primers. Libraries were prepared by immunoSEQ multiplex PCR; TCRdb keeps only in-frame clonotypes and omits some of them. The sample has 200,000 to 250,000 clones, 70% to 80% seen once. With respect to this clone: The target antigen is unknown.

The germline CDR1 and CDR2 sequences are MNHNS and SASEGT. The CDR3 is 13 amino acids. The V end lost 5 bases, the J end lost 8 bases, and 15 bases lay between the germline ends. Sequenced: PBMCs. The V call is TRBV6-1, the J call TRBJ1-1; D may be TRBD1 (6 bases). The TCR sequence derives from a woman aged 25 to 45 in good health and CMV-seronegative. In nucleotides, the CDR3 is TGTGCCAGCAGTTCCCCGTACGACAGGGAAGCTTTCTTT. Its translation: CASSSPYDREAFF.